Listed below are T cell receptor beta chains from one sample, sequenced in a study of STAT5B mutations in CD4+ large granular lymphocyte leukemia. Assay used: immunoSEQ multiplex PCR; TCRdb lists only in-frame clones, some missing. The sample shows some 41,000 clones, around 85% of them seen only once. Sequenced material: CD4+ T cells from blood buffy coats. These receptors were collected from a human donor in good health. Each CDR3 is given with its conserved first and last residue. Each record gives: CDR3 protein, CDR3 DNA, V gene, J gene, D gene, clone size. D genes are given only for firm matches. Part of the rows lack a size; the others show once, few, many or a class for expanded clones.

CASSYSGANEKLFF	TGTGCCAGCAGTTACTCCGGAGCTAATGAAAAACTGTTTTTT	TRBV6-5	TRBJ1-4	-	-
CASSLQGVYGYTF	TGTGCCAGCAGCTTACAGGGGGTCTATGGCTACACCTTC	TRBV7-9	TRBJ1-2	TRBD1	-
CASSQDGGRRDTEAFF	TGCGCCAGCAGCCAAGATGGGGGGCGAAGGGACACTGAAGCTTTCTTT	TRBV4-1	TRBJ1-1	-	-
CASSLGQENPYEQYF	TGTGCCAGCAGCTTAGGACAGGAGAACCCCTACGAGCAGTACTTC	TRBV7-2	TRBJ2-7	-	-
CASSLRREYNEQFF	TGTGCCAGCAGCTTACGCAGGGAGTACAATGAGCAGTTCTTC	TRBV7-2	TRBJ2-1	-	-
CAISESKGGNQPQHF	TGTGCCATCAGTGAGTCGAAGGGGGGCAATCAGCCCCAGCATTTT	TRBV10-3	TRBJ1-5	-	-
CASSLGQGATRVYEQYF	TGTGCCAGCAGCTTAGGACAGGGGGCGACTCGGGTGTACGAGCAGTACTTC	TRBV5-4	TRBJ2-7	TRBD1	-
CASGHRATGNTIYF	TGCGCCAGCGGTCACAGGGCTACAGGAAACACCATATATTTT	TRBV4-3	TRBJ1-3	-	-
CASSPRPNEQFF	TGTGCCAGCAGCCCCCGGCCCAATGAGCAGTTCTTC	TRBV7-8	TRBJ2-1	-	-
CASSPDASRPEAFF	TGCGCCAGCAGCCCGGATGCCTCCAGGCCTGAAGCTTTCTTT	TRBV5-1	TRBJ1-1	-	-
CASSLGYNTYNEQFF	TGTGCCAGCAGCTTAGGATACAATACGTACAATGAGCAGTTCTTC	TRBV7-2	TRBJ2-1	-	-
CASSYSREKLFF	TGTGCCAGCAGTTACTCGCGCGAAAAACTGTTTTTT	TRBV6-6	TRBJ1-4	-	-
CASSTSEENTEAFF	TGTGCCAGCAGCACCTCGGAAGAGAACACTGAAGCTTTCTTT	TRBV7-3	TRBJ1-1	-	-
CASSPREGWAKNIQYF	TGTGCCAGCAGCCCACGGGAAGGGTGGGCCAAAAACATTCAGTACTTC	TRBV28	TRBJ2-4	-	-
CASSRSGTDNSPLHF	TGTGCCAGCAGCAGGTCCGGGACAGATAATTCACCCCTCCACTTT	TRBV5-6	TRBJ1-6	TRBD1	few
CASSVGLAGVNEQFF	TGTGCCAGCAGCGTCGGACTAGCGGGGGTCAATGAGCAGTTCTTC	TRBV9	TRBJ2-1	TRBD2	-
CASSSDRYGYTF	TGTGCCAGCAGTTCTGACAGATATGGCTACACCTTC	TRBV27	TRBJ1-2	-	-
CASSLAPQDEETQYF	TGTGCCAGCAGCTTAGCGCCACAGGACGAAGAGACCCAGTACTTC	TRBV11-1	TRBJ2-5	-	-
CASREGAGYGYTF	TGTGCCAGCAGGGAGGGGGCAGGTTATGGCTACACCTTC	TRBV6-5	TRBJ1-2	TRBD1	-
CASSQRTGDAFQVAGYTF	TGTGCCAGCAGCCAGCGGACAGGGGACGCTTTCCAGGTTGCAGGCTACACCTTC	TRBV7-9	TRBJ1-2	TRBD1	-
CASSYQREGSTDTQYF	TGTGCCAGCAGTTACCAGCGGGAGGGGAGCACAGATACGCAGTATTTT	TRBV6-5	TRBJ2-3	TRBD2	-
CASSDVGYYGYTF	TGTGCCAGCAGTGACGTGGGGTACTATGGCTACACCTTC	TRBV6-1	TRBJ1-2	-	-
CASSSSLMANEQFF	TGTGCCAGCAGCTCATCGCTTATGGCAAATGAGCAGTTCTTC	TRBV5-6	TRBJ2-1	-	-
CASSPQGSGYTF	TGTGCCAGCAGTCCCCAGGGGTCTGGCTACACCTTC	TRBV6-6	TRBJ1-2	-	-
CASSENIGRGVYEQFF	TGTGCCAGCAGTGAAAACATTGGCAGGGGCGTGTATGAGCAGTTCTTC	TRBV2	TRBJ2-1	-	-
CASSSIDQPQHF	TGTGCCAGCAGCTCTATAGATCAGCCCCAGCATTTT	TRBV7-9	TRBJ1-5	-	-
CASSYRVSAENIQYF	TGTGCCAGCAGTTACCGGGTCTCAGCGGAAAACATTCAGTACTTC	TRBV6-5	TRBJ2-4	-	-
CASGLVRTWGLAGVSYNEQFF	TGTGCTAGTGGTTTGGTACGGACTTGGGGACTAGCGGGAGTCTCCTACAATGAGCAGTTCTTC	TRBV12-5	TRBJ2-1	TRBD2	once
CASTLKRGYEQYF	TGTGCCAGCACCCTAAAGAGGGGCTACGAGCAGTACTTC	TRBV2	TRBJ2-7	-	-
CASSSPAGADGYTF	TGCGCCAGCAGCTCTCCCGCAGGGGCTGATGGCTACACCTTC	TRBV5-1	TRBJ1-2	-	few
CASSTYRDTQYF	TGTGCCAGTAGTACCTACAGAGATACGCAGTATTTT	TRBV19	TRBJ2-3	-	-
CASSLEPGLAGGEQYF	TGTGCCAGCTCACTTGAACCGGGACTAGCGGGAGGTGAGCAGTACTTC	TRBV18	TRBJ2-7	TRBD2	-
CASSEGGATNEKLFF	TGTGCCAGCAGTGAAGGGGGGGCCACTAATGAAAAACTGTTTTTT	TRBV2	TRBJ1-4	-	once
CASSLGPFEAFF	TGTGCCAGCAGTTTAGGACCATTTGAAGCTTTCTTT	TRBV28	TRBJ1-1	-	once
CAWAGDTDTQYF	TGTGCCTGGGCGGGGGACACAGATACGCAGTATTTT	TRBV30	TRBJ2-3	TRBD2	-
CAWTTRQNSNQPQHF	TGTGCCTGGACCACGAGGCAGAATAGCAATCAGCCCCAGCATTTT	TRBV30	TRBJ1-5	-	-
CASSSAGSGEKLFF	TGTGCCAGCAGTTCAGCGGGAAGTGGGGAAAAACTGTTTTTT	TRBV27	TRBJ1-4	-	-
CASSTQQGSSYNEQFF	TGTGCCAGCAGCACCCAACAGGGGAGCTCCTACAATGAGCAGTTCTTC	TRBV7-3	TRBJ2-1	TRBD1	-
CASSPRAQGSRNTIYF	TGTGCCAGCAGCCCCCGAGCCCAGGGGTCCAGAAACACCATATATTTT	TRBV7-8	TRBJ1-3	-	-
CASSLEGSGVGGYTF	TGCGCCAGCAGCTTGGAGGGGTCAGGGGTCGGTGGCTACACCTTC	TRBV5-1	TRBJ1-2	-	few